These 15 T cell receptor beta chains originate from one sample sequenced in a study of cytomegalovirus exposure and HLA in healthy donors. PCR involved 60 Vbeta and 13 Jbeta primers. Data came from immunoSEQ multiplex PCR; TCRdb stores just in-frame clones and leaves some out. Of roughly 180,000 clones listed, under 80% are singletons. The specimen sequenced was PBMCs. The receptor source for this set is a woman in her twenties or thirties in good health and CMV-seropositive.

The CDR3 region has the DNA TGTGCCTGGAGTGTACGAGGGAGCTCCTACAATGAGCAGTTCTTC. This translates into CAWSVRGSSYNEQFF. The chain links TRBV30 to TRBJ2-1, with D perhaps TRBD2 (5 bases). This CDR3 is 15 amino acids long. With 0 bases removed from V and 0 bases from J, the gap between germline ends came to 9 bases. Germline V lookup: CDR1 GTSNPN, CDR2 SVGIG (reference sequence).

This clone was seen a few times. The CDR3 DNA is TGTGCCAGCAGTCGAACCGGGACAGTGGACGAGCAGTACTTC. Translation gives CASSRTGTVDEQYF. This chain links TRBV6-1 with TRBJ2-7, with 7 nucleotides matching TRBD1. This CDR3 contains 14 residues. Germline loops: CDR1 MNHNS, CDR2 SASEGT. Losses at the gene ends were 5 bases for V and 5 bases for J; bases not matched to a gene: 9.

A few counts support this clone. This sequence joins TRBV4-1 and TRBJ1-1; 7 nucleotides match TRBD1. The CDR3 totals 18 residues. Germline-derived CDR1 and CDR2 are MGHRA and YSYEKL. J gave up 0 bases and V 4 bases, and 14 bases lay outside the gene matches. CDR3 in DNA: TGCGCCAGCAGCCCCCACGCCGGTTGGACAGGCCTGAACACTGAAGCTTTCTTT. This translates into CASSPHAGWTGLNTEAFF.

This rearrangement joins TRBV28 to TRBJ2-5; D is perhaps TRBD2 (6 bases). Looked up from germline, CDR1 is MDHEN and CDR2 is SYDVKM. V shed 6 bases and J shed 5 bases, with 19 bases lying between them. The CDR3 consists of 15 residues. DNA of the CDR3: TGTGCCAGCAGCCACGCCCCGGGGAGGAAGGAGACCCAGTACTTC. It translates to CASSHAPGRKETQYF.

The CDR3 DNA reads as TGTGCCAGCAGGGTCCTGAATGCAGATGGCTACACCTTC. Protein product: CASRVLNADGYTF. The genes are TRBV2 and TRBJ1-2; D not resolved. Germline CDR1 reads SNHLY; CDR2 reads FYNNEI. Trimming removed 6 bases at V and 6 bases at J, with 14 bases between. The CDR3 sequence is 13 residues long.

This chain uses TRBV5-1 with TRBJ2-2, with 7 bases aligning to TRBD1. V lost 3 bases and J lost 5; bases outside the gene matches: 7. The CDR3 is made up of 15 amino acids. Germline values: CDR1 SGHRS, CDR2 YFSETQ. The CDR3 spells CASSSQTGATGELFF. CDR3 DNA sequence: TGCGCCAGCAGCTCGCAAACAGGGGCAACCGGGGAGCTGTTTTTT.

This chain joins TRBV18 and TRBJ2-7, with TRBD1 matching 10 bases. Germline CDR1 reads KGHSH; CDR2 reads LQKENI. The CDR3 spans 14 residues. Trimming at V came to 1 base and at J to 3 bases, leaving 0 bases not matched to a gene. CDR3 loop: CASSPRDRGYEQYF. CDR3 bases: TGTGCCAGCTCACCACGGGACAGGGGCTACGAGCAGTACTTC.

The rearrangement uses TRBV12-5 and TRBJ2-7, with D uncertain. This CDR3 has 11 residues. V was cut by 7 bases and J by 4 bases, with 8 bases left in between. The germline gives CDR1 LGHNT, CDR2 FRNRAP. The CDR3 DNA sequence: TGTGCTAGTGAGCCGTCGTACGAGCAGTACTTC. Translated, it gives CASEPSYEQYF. Together with reference TRBV12-5 and TRBJ2-7, the CDR3 gives the full variable domain: DARVTQTPRHKVTEMGQEVTMRCQPILGHNTVFWYRQTMMQGLELLAYFRNRAPLDDSGMPKDRFSAEMPDATLATLKIQPSEPRDSAVYFCASEPSYEQYFGPGTRLTVT.

This chain joins TRBV7-2 and TRBJ2-5; TRBD1 matches 9 bases. In germline, CDR1 is SGHTA, CDR2 FQGNSA. The length of the CDR3 is 14 residues. V lost 4 bases, J lost 1 base, and 1 base stayed unmatched. The CDR3 reads CASSWGQGQETQYF. The DNA for the CDR3 is TGTGCCAGCAGCTGGGGACAGGGCCAAGAGACCCAGTACTTC.

The J gene is TRBJ1-2, the V gene TRBV6-5, with D possibly being TRBD1 (5 bases). Trimming took 5 bases from V and 8 from J, leaving 21 bases between them. The V gene's germline CDR1 is MNHEY and CDR2 SVGAGI. CDR3 length equals 15 residues. As DNA, the CDR3 is TGTGCCAGCAGTCGCATGCCCGGGGGGGGTTGGGGCTACACCTTC. It codes for CASSRMPGGGWGYTF.

The gene calls are TRBV4-3 and TRBJ2-5, with TRBD1 matching 7 bases. This CDR3 is 15 amino acids long. V lost 3 bases, J lost 5 bases, and 9 bases stayed unmatched. CDR1 is LGHNA and CDR2 is YSLEER in the germline V gene. The CDR3 loop reads CASSQARGMGETQYF. The DNA of the CDR3 is TGCGCCAGCAGCCAGGCCAGGGGGATGGGGGAGACCCAGTACTTC.

The chain uses TRBV4-3 and TRBJ2-2; the D gene is possibly TRBD2 (7 bases). The germline V and J ends were trimmed by 3 bases and 8 bases, with 16 bases remaining between them. Germline CDR1 and CDR2: LGHNA and YSLEER. The CDR3 runs to 15 residues. As DNA, the CDR3 is TGCGCCAGCAGCCAGCAATCCGCGGGGGCGGGGGAGCTGTTTTTT. It is translated as CASSQQSAGAGELFF.

In regard to this clone: A read error may account for a junction end that differs from germline. V and J are TRBV2 and TRBJ2-6; D might be TRBD1 (7 bases). Germline CDR1 SNHLY, CDR2 FYNNEI. The CDR3 sequence is 17 residues long. The CDR3 region is CASRGGTVNSGANGLTF. CDR3 sequence (DNA): TGTGCCAGCAGAGGAGGGACAGTGAACTCTGGGGCCAACGGCCTGACTTTC.

This clone was detected only once. This sequence joins TRBV4-2 and TRBJ1-2; D remains unclear. The CDR3 consists of 14 residues. V was cut by 0 bases and J by 0 bases, with 5 bases left in between. Germline CDR1 reads LGHNA; CDR2 reads YNFKEQ. Here the CDR3 reads CASSQEAANYGYTF. For the CDR3, the DNA is TGTGCCAGCAGCCAAGAGGCAGCTAACTATGGCTACACCTTC.

J is TRBJ1-2 and V is TRBV6-5; 8 positions match TRBD1. Germline V gene lookup returns CDR1 MNHEY and CDR2 SVGAGI. The junction had 4 bases not matched to a gene; V was cut back by 2 bases and J by 2 bases. The CDR3 loop spans 15 amino acids. The CDR3 nucleotides are TGTGCCAGCAGTTACCGGACAGGGCTAAACTATGGCTACACCTTC. Its translation is CASSYRTGLNYGYTF.